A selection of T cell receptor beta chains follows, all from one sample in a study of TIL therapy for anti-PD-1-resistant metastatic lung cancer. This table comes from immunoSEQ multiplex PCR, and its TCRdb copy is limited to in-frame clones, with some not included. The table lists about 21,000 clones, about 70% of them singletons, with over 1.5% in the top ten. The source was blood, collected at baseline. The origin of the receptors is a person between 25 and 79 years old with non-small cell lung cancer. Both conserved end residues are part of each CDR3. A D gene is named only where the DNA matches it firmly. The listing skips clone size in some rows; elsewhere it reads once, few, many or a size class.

CDR3: CASSFSRGTDTQYF
DNA: TGTGCCAGCAGTTTTAGCAGGGGCACAGATACGCAGTATTTT
V: TRBV27
size: NA
D: NA
J: TRBJ2-3

CDR3: CASGGINEQFF
DNA: TGTGCCTCCGGGGGCATCAATGAGCAGTTCTTC
V: TRBV19
size: NA
D: NA
J: TRBJ2-1

CDR3: CASSFLAGGRGTDTQYF
DNA: TGTGCCAGCAGTTTCTTAGCGGGGGGGCGGGGCACAGATACGCAGTATTTT
V: TRBV27
size: NA
D: TRBD2
J: TRBJ2-3

CDR3: CATTSRQNTEAFF
DNA: TGTGCCACCACTTCCCGACAGAACACTGAAGCTTTCTTT
V: TRBV24-1
size: few
D: NA
J: TRBJ1-1

CDR3: CASRADRGPGNEKLFF
DNA: TGTGCCAGCAGGGCCGACAGGGGGCCGGGGAATGAAAAACTGTTTTTT
V: TRBV2
size: few
D: TRBD1
J: TRBJ1-4

CDR3: CAWIFKGAGGANTGELFF
DNA: TGTGCCTGGATCTTTAAGGGGGCAGGGGGTGCGAACACCGGGGAGCTGTTTTTT
V: TRBV30
size: NA
D: TRBD1
J: TRBJ2-2

CDR3: CASSPRGRLELYTQYF
DNA: TGCGCCAGCAGCCCCCGAGGCCGACTAGAACTTTATACGCAGTATTTT
V: TRBV5-1
size: NA
D: NA
J: TRBJ2-3

CDR3: CASSGGRTSYFSGQFF
DNA: TGTGCCAGCAGTGGGGGACGGACTAGCTATTTTTCGGGGCAGTTCTTC
V: TRBV6-1
size: NA
D: TRBD2
J: TRBJ2-1

CDR3: CASSPQGAREKLFF
DNA: TGTGCCAGCAGCCCACAGGGGGCGCGGGAAAAACTGTTTTTT
V: TRBV7-2
size: NA
D: TRBD1
J: TRBJ1-4

CDR3: CASSPNYSEGTQYF
DNA: TGCGCCAGCAGCCCAAACTATTCCGAAGGTACGCAGTATTTT
V: TRBV5-1
size: NA
D: NA
J: TRBJ2-3

CDR3: CASSPHTGYTF
DNA: TGTGCCAGCAGCCCTCATACTGGCTACACCTTC
V: TRBV5-6
size: medium-sized
D: NA
J: TRBJ1-2

CDR3: CASSLLGQDTQYF
DNA: TGTGCCAGCAGTCTCCTCGGGCAAGATACGCAGTATTTT
V: TRBV6-5
size: few
D: NA
J: TRBJ2-3

CDR3: CASSSNRGLVVSGELFF
DNA: TGTGCCAGCAGCTCAAACAGGGGACTCGTAGTATCCGGGGAGCTGTTTTTT
V: TRBV7-9
size: NA
D: NA
J: TRBJ2-2

CDR3: CASSPFSEAFF
DNA: TGTGCCAGCAGCCCGTTTAGTGAAGCTTTCTTT
V: TRBV7-8
size: NA
D: NA
J: TRBJ1-1

CDR3: CASRGDMNSPLHF
DNA: TGTGCCAGCAGAGGCGACATGAATTCACCCCTCCACTTT
V: TRBV2
size: NA
D: NA
J: TRBJ1-6

CDR3: CASSPNMVHNEQFF
DNA: TGTGCCAGCAGCCCGAATATGGTACACAATGAGCAGTTCTTC
V: TRBV6-5
size: NA
D: NA
J: TRBJ2-1

CDR3: CASSLAKNIQYF
DNA: TGTGCCAGTTCACTAGCCAAAAACATTCAGTACTTC
V: TRBV12-3/TRBV12-4
size: NA
D: NA
J: TRBJ2-4

CDR3: CATSEVNTGELFF
DNA: TGTGCCACCAGTGAAGTGAACACCGGGGAGCTGTTTTTT
V: TRBV24-1
size: NA
D: NA
J: TRBJ2-2

CDR3: CASSMAGGPDTQYF
DNA: TGTGCCAGCAGTATGGCGGGGGGGCCAGATACGCAGTATTTT
V: TRBV2
size: NA
D: TRBD2
J: TRBJ2-3

CDR3: CASSPRAAGGEQFF
DNA: TGTGCCAGCAGCCCCCGGGCAGCCGGCGGTGAGCAGTTCTTC
V: TRBV11-3
size: NA
D: NA
J: TRBJ2-1

CDR3: CASQNLGREAFF
DNA: TGTGCCAGCCAGAACCTGGGCAGGGAAGCTTTCTTT
V: TRBV6-5
size: NA
D: NA
J: TRBJ1-1

CDR3: CASGLSTGGDTEAFF
DNA: TGTGCTAGTGGTTTGTCGACAGGGGGCGACACTGAAGCTTTCTTT
V: TRBV12-5
size: NA
D: TRBD1
J: TRBJ1-1

CDR3: CAISEGTSGEQFF
DNA: TGTGCCATCAGTGAGGGGACTAGTGGTGAGCAGTTCTTC
V: TRBV10-3
size: NA
D: TRBD2
J: TRBJ2-1

CDR3: CASSQGLAFLSYEQYF
DNA: TGTGCCAGCAGCCAAGGACTAGCCTTCCTCTCCTACGAGCAGTACTTC
V: TRBV3-1/TRBV3-2
size: NA
D: TRBD2
J: TRBJ2-7

CDR3: CASSRGGRVAGELFF
DNA: TGTGCCAGCAGTCGGGGCGGGAGGGTAGCCGGGGAGCTGTTTTTT
V: TRBV27
size: NA
D: TRBD2
J: TRBJ2-2

CDR3: CASSDPNRDRGRNQPQHF
DNA: TGTGCCAGCAGTGACCCAAACCGGGACAGGGGGCGCAATCAGCCCCAGCATTTT
V: TRBV6-4
size: medium-sized
D: TRBD1
J: TRBJ1-5

CDR3: CASSSVWSSYEQYF
DNA: TGTGCCAGCAGTTCGGTCTGGAGCTCCTACGAGCAGTACTTC
V: TRBV6-6
size: NA
D: NA
J: TRBJ2-7

CDR3: CASSLSYRADNSPLHF
DNA: TGTGCCAGCAGTCTATCTTACAGGGCCGATAATTCACCCCTCCACTTT
V: TRBV27
size: NA
D: NA
J: TRBJ1-6

CDR3: CASSLALGRAGELFF
DNA: TGCGCCAGCAGCTTGGCACTAGGAAGGGCCGGGGAGCTGTTTTTT
V: TRBV5-1
size: NA
D: NA
J: TRBJ2-2

CDR3: CASSETGAQDIQYF
DNA: TGTGCCAGCAGCGAGACGGGAGCCCAAGACATTCAGTACTTC
V: TRBV2
size: NA
D: NA
J: TRBJ2-4

CDR3: CASSYLGQGSEAFF
DNA: TGTGCCAGCAGTTACTTAGGACAGGGTTCTGAAGCTTTCTTT
V: TRBV6-5
size: NA
D: TRBD1
J: TRBJ1-1

CDR3: CASSTYQGQGEHGYTF
DNA: TGTGCCAGTAGTACATACCAGGGACAGGGGGAGCATGGCTACACCTTC
V: TRBV19
size: NA
D: TRBD1
J: TRBJ1-2

CDR3: CASTNGVPGNTEAFF
DNA: TGCGCCAGCACAAACGGGGTACCCGGGAACACTGAAGCTTTCTTT
V: TRBV5-1
size: NA
D: NA
J: TRBJ1-1

CDR3: CATSRERAEVSTDTQYF
DNA: TGTGCCACCAGCAGAGAACGGGCGGAGGTTAGCACAGATACGCAGTATTTT
V: TRBV15
size: once
D: NA
J: TRBJ2-3

CDR3: CASSLLGTGGFYEQYF
DNA: TGTGCCAGCAGCTTGTTAGGGACAGGGGGCTTCTACGAGCAGTACTTC
V: TRBV5-6
size: NA
D: TRBD1
J: TRBJ2-7

CDR3: CASSQGRDRAGNTIYF
DNA: TGTGCCAGCAGCCAAGGACGGGACAGGGCTGGAAACACCATATATTTT
V: TRBV4-2
size: NA
D: TRBD1
J: TRBJ1-3

CDR3: CASSPRGGYYNGEKLFF
DNA: TGTGCCAGTAGTCCCCGTGGGGGGTATTATAACGGTGAAAAACTGTTTTTT
V: TRBV19
size: NA
D: NA
J: TRBJ1-4

CDR3: CASRGLAGFWQTQYF
DNA: TGTGCCAGCAGGGGACTAGCGGGTTTCTGGCAAACCCAGTACTTC
V: TRBV6-5
size: NA
D: TRBD2
J: TRBJ2-5

CDR3: CASTDRATNEKLFF
DNA: TGTGCCTCAACTGACAGGGCTACTAATGAAAAACTGTTTTTT
V: TRBV30
size: few
D: TRBD1
J: TRBJ1-4

CDR3: CASSLERAGANVLTF
DNA: TGTGCCAGCAGCTTAGAAAGGGCTGGGGCCAACGTCCTGACTTTC
V: TRBV7-2
size: NA
D: NA
J: TRBJ2-6

CDR3: CAWSEPGQGRQPQHF
DNA: TGTGCCTGGAGTGAACCGGGACAGGGCCGACAGCCCCAGCATTTT
V: TRBV30
size: NA
D: TRBD1
J: TRBJ1-5

CDR3: CASSPPGQTRGAQTF
DNA: TGTGCCAGCTCACCACCGGGACAGACGCGGGGAGCTCAGACGTTC
V: TRBV18
size: NA
D: NA
J: TRBJ2-7

CDR3: CASNKGQDAYAREKLFF
DNA: TGTGCCAGTAACAAGGGCCAGGACGCATATGCGAGGGAAAAACTGTTTTTT
V: TRBV19
size: NA
D: NA
J: TRBJ1-4

CDR3: CASSVGRLVVGYTF
DNA: TGTGCCAGCAGTGTGGGCAGGTTGGTGGTAGGCTACACCTTC
V: TRBV2
size: NA
D: NA
J: TRBJ1-2

CDR3: CASSQKRGVEQYF
DNA: TGTGCCAGCAGCCAGAAGCGCGGCGTAGAGCAGTACTTC
V: TRBV3-1/TRBV3-2
size: NA
D: NA
J: TRBJ2-7

CDR3: CASSSSLREVWDNSPLHF
DNA: TGTGCCAGCAGCTCAAGCCTTCGGGAAGTATGGGATAATTCACCCCTCCACTTT
V: TRBV5-6
size: NA
D: NA
J: TRBJ1-6

CDR3: CATSDLGETQYF
DNA: TGTGCCACCAGTGATTTGGGGGAGACCCAGTACTTC
V: TRBV24-1
size: NA
D: NA
J: TRBJ2-5

CDR3: CASSPGTSGSHEQFF
DNA: TGTGCCAGCAGTCCCGGGACTAGCGGGAGCCATGAGCAGTTCTTC
V: TRBV27
size: NA
D: TRBD2
J: TRBJ2-1

CDR3: CSYTVNYGYTF
DNA: TGCAGCTATACAGTGAACTATGGCTACACCTTC
V: TRBV29-1
size: few
D: NA
J: TRBJ1-2

CDR3: CASSQVPLGAGELFF
DNA: TGCGCCAGCAGCCAAGTCCCTCTAGGCGCCGGGGAGCTGTTTTTT
V: TRBV4-1
size: once
D: NA
J: TRBJ2-2

CDR3: CSAGGGDTQYF
DNA: TGCAGTGCTGGGGGGGGAGATACGCAGTATTTT
V: TRBV20-1
size: NA
D: TRBD2
J: TRBJ2-3